This is a list of T cell receptor beta chains from one sample in a study of OX40 agonist ivuxolimab in advanced cancers. Some clones are missing from TCRdb's copy, which holds only in-frame ones; the method was immunoSEQ multiplex PCR. The sample records roughly 77,000 clones, approximately 80% being singletons. The sequencing used CD4+ or CD8+ T cells sorted from blood, collected in a trial of the OX40 agonist ivuxolimab. The receptors were gathered from an adult with an advanced solid tumor such as melanoma, head and neck, liver or kidney cancer. Each CDR3 is given with its conserved first and last residue. A D gene is named only where the DNA matches it firmly. Clone sizes are given selectively: once, few, many, or a class where the clone is expanded.

abundance: -; d_gene: -; j_gene: TRBJ2-1; v_gene: TRBV5-6; CDR3nt: TGTGCCAGCAGCTCCCCCGGTCGTTGGGGGAGAGACTACAATGAGCAGTTCTTC; CDR3aa: CASSSPGRWGRDYNEQFF
abundance: -; d_gene: TRBD2; j_gene: TRBJ2-1; v_gene: TRBV30; CDR3nt: TGTGCCTGGGAGACGGGGGGGCGGTACAATGAGCAGTTCTTC; CDR3aa: CAWETGGRYNEQFF
abundance: -; d_gene: -; j_gene: TRBJ1-4; v_gene: TRBV19; CDR3nt: TGTGCCAGTAGTATGCGGGTGACAGGACTTAATGAAAAACTGTTTTTT; CDR3aa: CASSMRVTGLNEKLFF
abundance: -; d_gene: TRBD1; j_gene: TRBJ1-2; v_gene: TRBV10-3; CDR3nt: TGTGCCATCAGCCCACGACAGGGCGGCTACACCTTC; CDR3aa: CAISPRQGGYTF
abundance: -; d_gene: TRBD2; j_gene: TRBJ2-2; v_gene: TRBV5-5; CDR3nt: TGTGCCACCGGGACTAGCGGGAACACCGGGGAGCTGTTTTTT; CDR3aa: CATGTSGNTGELFF
abundance: once; d_gene: -; j_gene: TRBJ2-1; v_gene: TRBV2; CDR3nt: TGTGCCAGCGGTGATCCTAGGGGGTACAATGAGCAGTTCTTC; CDR3aa: CASGDPRGYNEQFF
abundance: -; d_gene: TRBD1; j_gene: TRBJ2-1; v_gene: TRBV6-5; CDR3nt: TGTGCCAGCAGTCGGGACAGCTACAATGAGCAGTTCTTC; CDR3aa: CASSRDSYNEQFF
abundance: -; d_gene: -; j_gene: TRBJ1-2; v_gene: TRBV7-3; CDR3nt: TGTGCCAGCAGCGGGACGGCCAAGGACTATGGCTACACCTTC; CDR3aa: CASSGTAKDYGYTF
abundance: -; d_gene: TRBD1; j_gene: TRBJ1-6; v_gene: TRBV4-3; CDR3nt: TGCGCCAGCAGCCAAGAAGTGACAGGGTCTTATTCACCCCTCCACTTT; CDR3aa: CASSQEVTGSYSPLHF
abundance: -; d_gene: TRBD1; j_gene: TRBJ2-7; v_gene: TRBV6-5; CDR3nt: TGTGCCAGCAGTTACTCCCTCCGGGACAGGTCCTACGAGCAGTACTTC; CDR3aa: CASSYSLRDRSYEQYF
abundance: few; d_gene: TRBD2; j_gene: TRBJ2-7; v_gene: TRBV7-8; CDR3nt: TGTGCCAGCAGCTTAGGACTAGCGGGCGAGCAGTACTTC; CDR3aa: CASSLGLAGEQYF
abundance: -; d_gene: TRBD1; j_gene: TRBJ2-5; v_gene: TRBV18; CDR3nt: TGTGCCAGCTCCGGGACAGGGAAAGAGGAGACCCAGTACTTC; CDR3aa: CASSGTGKEETQYF
abundance: -; d_gene: -; j_gene: TRBJ1-1; v_gene: TRBV5-6; CDR3nt: TGTGCCAGCAGCTACAGGGTTGGGACTGAAGCTTTCTTT; CDR3aa: CASSYRVGTEAFF
abundance: -; d_gene: -; j_gene: TRBJ1-3; v_gene: TRBV9; CDR3nt: TGTGCCAGCAGCGCCTCAGAGGCTGGAAACACCATATATTTT; CDR3aa: CASSASEAGNTIYF
abundance: -; d_gene: -; j_gene: TRBJ1-2; v_gene: TRBV7-2; CDR3nt: TGTGCCAGCAGCTTTGGGGGAGGGCTAAGCTATGGCTACACCTTC; CDR3aa: CASSFGGGLSYGYTF
abundance: -; d_gene: -; j_gene: TRBJ2-3; v_gene: TRBV7-9; CDR3nt: TGTGCCAGCAGCTTAGGCGGGGGACAGACAAATACGCAGTATTTT; CDR3aa: CASSLGGGQTNTQYF
abundance: -; d_gene: TRBD2; j_gene: TRBJ2-3; v_gene: TRBV19; CDR3nt: TGTGCCAGTAGTATAGGCGCGCCTAGACGGACTAGCCCTCTGTTTACGCAGTATTTT; CDR3aa: CASSIGAPRRTSPLFTQYF
abundance: -; d_gene: -; j_gene: TRBJ1-6; v_gene: TRBV4-3; CDR3nt: TGCGCCAGCAGCCAAACTGTTTTTCAGATGAGTCATAATTCACCCCTCCACTTT; CDR3aa: CASSQTVFQMSHNSPLHF
abundance: -; d_gene: -; j_gene: TRBJ1-4; v_gene: TRBV5-5; CDR3nt: TGTGCCAGCGCAGCCAGAGGGGCAACTAATGAAAAACTGTTTTTT; CDR3aa: CASAARGATNEKLFF
abundance: -; d_gene: -; j_gene: TRBJ2-3; v_gene: TRBV5-1; CDR3nt: TGCGCCAGCAGGGGGGCATTTTCTAGCACAGATACGCAGTATTTT; CDR3aa: CASRGAFSSTDTQYF
abundance: -; d_gene: -; j_gene: TRBJ1-5; v_gene: TRBV19; CDR3nt: TGTGCCAGTTACCCCGGCCGCAATCAGCCCCAGCATTTT; CDR3aa: CASYPGRNQPQHF